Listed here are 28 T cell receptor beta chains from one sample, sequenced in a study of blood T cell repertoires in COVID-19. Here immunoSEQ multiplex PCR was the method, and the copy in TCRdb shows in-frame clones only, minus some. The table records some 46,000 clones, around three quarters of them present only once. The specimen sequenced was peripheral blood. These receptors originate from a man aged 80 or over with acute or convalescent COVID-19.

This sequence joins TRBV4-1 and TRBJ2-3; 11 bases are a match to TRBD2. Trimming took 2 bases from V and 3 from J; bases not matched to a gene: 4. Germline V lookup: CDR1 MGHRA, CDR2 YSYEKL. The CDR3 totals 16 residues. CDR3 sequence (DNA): TGCGCCAGCAGCCAAACCGGGACTAGCGGAACAGATACGCAGTATTTT. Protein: CASSQTGTSGTDTQYF.

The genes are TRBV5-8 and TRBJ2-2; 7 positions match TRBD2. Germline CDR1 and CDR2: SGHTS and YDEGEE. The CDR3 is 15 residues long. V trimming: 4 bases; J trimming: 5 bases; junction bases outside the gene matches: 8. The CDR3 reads CASSGTTDRTGELFF. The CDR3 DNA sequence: TGTGCCAGCAGCGGGACTACTGATAGGACCGGGGAGCTGTTTTTT.

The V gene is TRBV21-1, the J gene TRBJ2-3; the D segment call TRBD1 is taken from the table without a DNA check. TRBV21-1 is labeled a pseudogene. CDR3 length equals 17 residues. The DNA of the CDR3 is TGTGCCAGCAGCCCTCGCTCCGGGACAGTCAACACAGATACGCAGTATTTT. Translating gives CASSPRSGTVNTDTQYF.

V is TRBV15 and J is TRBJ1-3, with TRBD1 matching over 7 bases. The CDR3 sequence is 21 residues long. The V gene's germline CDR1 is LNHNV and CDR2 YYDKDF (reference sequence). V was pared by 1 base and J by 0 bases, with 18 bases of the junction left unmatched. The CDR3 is CATSRASPGQPSSHSGNTIYF. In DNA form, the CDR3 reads TGTGCCACCAGCAGAGCCTCTCCGGGACAGCCATCCTCACACTCTGGAAACACCATATATTTT.

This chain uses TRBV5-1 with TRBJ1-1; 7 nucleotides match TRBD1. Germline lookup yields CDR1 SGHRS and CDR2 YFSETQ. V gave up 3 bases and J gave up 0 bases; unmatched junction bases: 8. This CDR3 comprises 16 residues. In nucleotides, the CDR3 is TGCGCCAGCAGCTCGCAGGGGGTACTCGTGAACACTGAAGCTTTCTTT. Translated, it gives CASSSQGVLVNTEAFF.

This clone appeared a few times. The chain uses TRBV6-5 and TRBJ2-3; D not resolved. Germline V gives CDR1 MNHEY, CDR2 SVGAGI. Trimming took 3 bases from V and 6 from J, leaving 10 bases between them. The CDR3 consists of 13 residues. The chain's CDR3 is CASSYKPKDTQYF. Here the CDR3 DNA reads TGTGCCAGCAGTTATAAGCCGAAGGATACGCAGTATTTT.

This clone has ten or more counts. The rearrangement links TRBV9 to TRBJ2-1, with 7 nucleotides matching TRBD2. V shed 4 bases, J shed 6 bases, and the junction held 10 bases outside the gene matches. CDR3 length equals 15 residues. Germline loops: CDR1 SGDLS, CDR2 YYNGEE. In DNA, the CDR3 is TGTGCCAGCAGCCCCATAGCGGGTCTCCTCAATGAGCAGTTCTTC. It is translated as CASSPIAGLLNEQFF.

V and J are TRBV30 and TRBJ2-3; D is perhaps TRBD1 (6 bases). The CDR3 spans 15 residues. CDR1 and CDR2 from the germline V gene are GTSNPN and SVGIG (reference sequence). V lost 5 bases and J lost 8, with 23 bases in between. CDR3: CAWGHLGAAQVTQYF. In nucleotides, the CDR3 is TGTGCCTGGGGTCACTTGGGGGCTGCACAAGTTACGCAGTATTTT.

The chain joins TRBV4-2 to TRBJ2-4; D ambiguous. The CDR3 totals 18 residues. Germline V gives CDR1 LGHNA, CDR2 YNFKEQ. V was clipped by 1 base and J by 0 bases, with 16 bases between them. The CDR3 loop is CASSQGGSENLAKNIQYF. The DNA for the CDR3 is TGTGCCAGCAGCCAAGGAGGTTCTGAGAACCTAGCCAAAAACATTCAGTACTTC.

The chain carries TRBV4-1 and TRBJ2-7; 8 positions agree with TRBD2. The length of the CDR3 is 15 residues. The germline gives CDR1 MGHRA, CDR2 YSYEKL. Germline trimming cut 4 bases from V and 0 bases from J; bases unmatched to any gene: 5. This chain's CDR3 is CASSRTSGDSYEQYF. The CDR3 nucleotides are TGCGCCAGCAGCCGAACTAGCGGAGACTCCTACGAGCAGTACTTC.

DNA of the CDR3: TGTGCCAGCAGCTTAAAGACTCACTCCAGTACCGGGGCCAACGTCCTGACTTTC. Its translation is CASSLKTHSSTGANVLTF. The rearrangement links TRBV7-8 to TRBJ2-6, with D unresolved. V lost 2 bases, J lost 4 bases, and 18 bases lay in between. The CDR3 runs to 18 residues. Germline V lookup: CDR1 SGHVS, CDR2 FQNEAQ.

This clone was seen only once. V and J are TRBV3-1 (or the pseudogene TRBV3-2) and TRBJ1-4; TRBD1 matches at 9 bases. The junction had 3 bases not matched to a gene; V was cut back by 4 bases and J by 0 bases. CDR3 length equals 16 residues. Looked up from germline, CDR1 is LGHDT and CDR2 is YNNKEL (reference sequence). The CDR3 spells CASSPRTGATNEKLFF. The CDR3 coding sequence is TGTGCCAGCAGCCCCCGGACAGGGGCAACTAATGAAAAACTGTTTTTT.

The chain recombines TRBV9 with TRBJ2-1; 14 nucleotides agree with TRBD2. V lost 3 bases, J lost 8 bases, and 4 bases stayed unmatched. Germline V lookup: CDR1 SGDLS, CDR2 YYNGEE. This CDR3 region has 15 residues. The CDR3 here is CASSAGLAGVDEQFF. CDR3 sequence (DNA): TGTGCCAGCAGCGCGGGACTAGCGGGAGTCGATGAGCAGTTCTTC.

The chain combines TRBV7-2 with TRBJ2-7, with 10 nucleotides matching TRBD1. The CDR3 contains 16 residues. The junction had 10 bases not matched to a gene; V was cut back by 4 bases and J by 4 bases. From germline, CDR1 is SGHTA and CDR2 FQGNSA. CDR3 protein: CASSSRGQGKEYEQYF. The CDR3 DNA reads TGTGCCAGCAGCTCGAGGGGACAGGGGAAGGAGTACGAGCAGTACTTC.

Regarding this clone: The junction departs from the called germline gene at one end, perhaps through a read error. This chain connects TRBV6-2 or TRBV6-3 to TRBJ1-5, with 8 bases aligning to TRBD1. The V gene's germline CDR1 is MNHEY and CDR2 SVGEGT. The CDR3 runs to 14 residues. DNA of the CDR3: TGTGCCAGCAGTTCTCTACTTCCGGGACAGGATATGAATTTT. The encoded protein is CASSSLLPGQDMNF.

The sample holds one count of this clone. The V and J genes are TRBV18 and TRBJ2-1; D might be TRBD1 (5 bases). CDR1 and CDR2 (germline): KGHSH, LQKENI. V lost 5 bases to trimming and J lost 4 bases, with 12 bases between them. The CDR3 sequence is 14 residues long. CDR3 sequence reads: CASSYQGRYNEQFF. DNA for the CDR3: TGTGCCAGCTCATATCAGGGCAGGTACAATGAGCAGTTCTTC.

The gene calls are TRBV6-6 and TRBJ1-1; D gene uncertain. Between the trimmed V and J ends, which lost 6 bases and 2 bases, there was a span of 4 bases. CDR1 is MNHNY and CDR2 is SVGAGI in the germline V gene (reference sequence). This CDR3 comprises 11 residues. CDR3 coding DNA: TGTGCCAGCAGAACAAACACTGAAGCTTTCTTT. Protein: CASRTNTEAFF.

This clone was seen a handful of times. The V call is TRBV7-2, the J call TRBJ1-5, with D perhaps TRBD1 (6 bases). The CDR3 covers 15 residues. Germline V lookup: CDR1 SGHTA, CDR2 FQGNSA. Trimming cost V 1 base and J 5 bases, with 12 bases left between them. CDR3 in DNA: TGTGCCAGCAGCTTAGGGAGGGGGGGCTATCAGCCCCAGCATTTT. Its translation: CASSLGRGGYQPQHF.

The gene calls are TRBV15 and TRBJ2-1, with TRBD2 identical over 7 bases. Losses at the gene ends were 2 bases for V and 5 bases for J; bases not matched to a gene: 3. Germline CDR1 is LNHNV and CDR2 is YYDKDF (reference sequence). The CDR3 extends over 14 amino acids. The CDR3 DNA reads TGTGCCACCAGCAGAAGAGCGGGAAACAATGAGCAGTTCTTC. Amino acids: CATSRRAGNNEQFF.

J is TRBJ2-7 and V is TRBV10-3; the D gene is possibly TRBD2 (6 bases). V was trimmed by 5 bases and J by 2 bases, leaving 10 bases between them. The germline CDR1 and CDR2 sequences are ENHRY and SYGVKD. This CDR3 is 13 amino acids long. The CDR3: CAISTGAAYEQYF. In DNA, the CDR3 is TGTGCCATCAGTACGGGAGCTGCCTACGAGCAGTACTTC.

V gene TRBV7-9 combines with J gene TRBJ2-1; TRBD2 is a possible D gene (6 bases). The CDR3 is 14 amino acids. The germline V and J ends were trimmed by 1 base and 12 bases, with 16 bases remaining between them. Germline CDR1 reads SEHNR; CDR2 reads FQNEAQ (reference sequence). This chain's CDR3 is CASSLGLASSRQFF. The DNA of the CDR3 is TGTGCCAGCAGCTTAGGGCTAGCGTCGTCAAGGCAGTTCTTC.

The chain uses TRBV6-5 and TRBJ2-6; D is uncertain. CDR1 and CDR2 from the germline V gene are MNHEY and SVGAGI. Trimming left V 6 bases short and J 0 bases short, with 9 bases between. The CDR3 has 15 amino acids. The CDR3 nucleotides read TGTGCCAGCAGAACAATATACTCTGGGGCCAACGTCCTGACTTTC. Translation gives CASRTIYSGANVLTF.

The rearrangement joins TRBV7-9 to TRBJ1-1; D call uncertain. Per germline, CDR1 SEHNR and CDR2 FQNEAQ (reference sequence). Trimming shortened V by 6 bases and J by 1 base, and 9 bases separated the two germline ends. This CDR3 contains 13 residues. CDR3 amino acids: CASREAGNTEAFF. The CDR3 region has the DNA TGTGCCAGCAGGGAGGCAGGGAACACTGAAGCTTTCTTT.

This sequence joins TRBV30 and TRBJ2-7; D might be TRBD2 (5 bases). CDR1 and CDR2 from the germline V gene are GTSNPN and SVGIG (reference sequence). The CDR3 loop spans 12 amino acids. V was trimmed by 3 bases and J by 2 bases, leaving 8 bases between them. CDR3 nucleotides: TGTGCCTGGAGGGGAGCCCCCTACGAGCAGTACTTC. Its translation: CAWRGAPYEQYF.

CDR3 sequence (DNA): TGTGCCAGCAGTACAGGGAGTATCAACTATGGCTACACCTTC. It is translated as CASSTGSINYGYTF. V usage is TRBV6-2 or TRBV6-3 and J usage is TRBJ1-2, with a tentative D call TRBD1 (6 bases). This CDR3 spans 14 amino acids. The ends were cut back, 5 bases at V and 2 bases at J, with 12 bases in the middle. Germline lookup yields CDR1 MNHEY and CDR2 SVGEGT.

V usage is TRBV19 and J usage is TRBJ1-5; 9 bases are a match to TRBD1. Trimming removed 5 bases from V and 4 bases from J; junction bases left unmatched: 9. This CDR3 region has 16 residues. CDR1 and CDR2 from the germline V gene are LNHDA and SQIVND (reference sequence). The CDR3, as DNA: TGTGCCAGTAGTTACGAACCGGGACAGGGAAATCAGCCCCAGCATTTT. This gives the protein CASSYEPGQGNQPQHF. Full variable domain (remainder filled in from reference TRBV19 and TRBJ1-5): DGGITQSPKYLFRKEGQNVTLSCEQNLNHDAMYWYRQDPGQGLRLIYYSQIVNDFQKGDIAEGYSVSREKKESFPLTVTSAQKNPTAFYLCASSYEPGQGNQPQHFGDGTRLSIL.

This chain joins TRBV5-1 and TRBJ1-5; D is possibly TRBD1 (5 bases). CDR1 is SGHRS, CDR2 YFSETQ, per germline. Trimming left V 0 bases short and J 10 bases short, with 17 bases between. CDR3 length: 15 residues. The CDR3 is CASSLGGTGVDPQHF. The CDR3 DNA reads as TGCGCCAGCAGCTTGGGGGGGACTGGGGTGGACCCCCAGCATTTT.

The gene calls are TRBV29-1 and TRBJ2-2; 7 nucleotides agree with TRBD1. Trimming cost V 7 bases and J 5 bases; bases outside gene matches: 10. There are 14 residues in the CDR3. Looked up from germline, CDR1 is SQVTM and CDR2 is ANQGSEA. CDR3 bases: TGCAGCGCCAAATGGACAGGAATAACCGGGGAGCTGTTTTTT. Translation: CSAKWTGITGELFF.